These T cell receptor beta chains were read from a single sample in a study of patients and donors after allogeneic stem cell transplantation. Via MiXCR, TCRdb re-called the RT-PCR reads, giving one row per CDR3 protein. The sample gives 200,000 to 250,000 distinct CDR3 sequences, roughly 13% of which show up once; around a tenth is in the top ten. Source material: blood, either unsorted or a sorted T cell fraction (not recorded which). The receptors derive from a human donor who was either an allogeneic HSCT recipient or a stem cell or donor lymphocyte infusion donor (not recorded which). It is not recorded whose cells these are; they may come from a transplant donor. CDR3s include the opening cysteine and the closing phenylalanine or tryptophan. The D gene is left open where the match is weak. Some rows mark clone size as missing; the rest say once, few, many or name a class of expanded clone.

j_call,clone_size,d_call,v_call,cdr3_nt,cdr3_aa
TRBJ2-1,-,TRBD1,TRBV24-1,TGTGCCACCAGTGATTTGAGGCAGGGGGAGAATGAGCAGTTCTTC,CATSDLRQGENEQFF
TRBJ1-6,-,-,TRBV20-1,TGCAGTGCTAGAGATTCTGGGCGGTCGACTAATTCACCCCTCCACTTT,CSARDSGRSTNSPLHF
TRBJ1-2,-,-,TRBV5-4,TGTGCCAGCAGCTTGGAAGGGTTGGCTGGCTACACCTTC,CASSLEGLAGYTF
TRBJ2-1,many,-,TRBV6-5,TGTGCCAGCAGTTACTCGGGGGATGTGGGTGAGCAGTTCTTC,CASSYSGDVGEQFF
TRBJ1-1,many,-,TRBV12-3/TRBV12-4,TGTGCCAGCAGCTTAGCCTCTTACACTGCTGAAGCTTTCTTT,CASSLASYTAEAFF
TRBJ2-7,many,TRBD1,TRBV2,TGTGCCAGCAGTGATACTTCCGGGACAGTCTACGAGCAGTACTTC,CASSDTSGTVYEQYF
TRBJ1-1,-,-,TRBV29-1,TGCAGCGTTGTTCTCCCAACATTGAACACTGAAGCTTTCTTT,CSVVLPTLNTEAFF
TRBJ1-2,many,-,TRBV12-3/TRBV12-4,TGTGCCAGCAGTTTACGCGTGGGCGCGGGGTTGTATGGCTACACCTTC,CASSLRVGAGLYGYTF
TRBJ2-1,-,TRBD2,TRBV11-3,TGTGCCAGCAGCTTAGAACTAGCGGGGGGAAGCGAGCAGTTCTTC,CASSLELAGGSEQFF
TRBJ2-3,few,TRBD1,TRBV6-1,TGTGCCAGCAGTGACACCCTGGACAGGGCAGATACGCAGTATTTT,CASSDTLDRADTQYF
TRBJ2-7,-,-,TRBV3-1,TGTGCCAGCAGCCCGACGGGTGGAGGGAGTAACGAGCAGTACTTC,CASSPTGGGSNEQYF
TRBJ2-5,-,TRBD2,TRBV6-5,TGTGCCAGCAGTTACAGAGCGGGGCGAGAGACCCAGTACTTC,CASSYRAGRETQYF
TRBJ2-1,few,TRBD2,TRBV7-3,TGTGCCAGCAGCCTCGGGACTAGCGGGAGCTCCTACAATGAGCAGTTCTTC,CASSLGTSGSSYNEQFF
TRBJ2-5,few,-,TRBV5-1,TGCGCCAGCAGCTTGGTACGGGAACTAGCAGGTGGAGAGACCCAGTACTTC,CASSLVRELAGGETQYF
TRBJ2-5,-,TRBD2,TRBV12-3/TRBV12-4,TGTGCCAGCAGTTTTTGGCGGGGGTATGAGACCCAGTACTTC,CASSFWRGYETQYF
TRBJ2-1,many,TRBD2,TRBV5-1,TGCGCCAGCAGCTCCGGGACTAGCGGGGACAATGAGCAGTTCTTC,CASSSGTSGDNEQFF
TRBJ2-3,-,TRBD2,TRBV12-3/TRBV12-4,TGTGCCAGCAGCCCTACTAGCGGGACTAAAGATACGCAGTATTTT,CASSPTSGTKDTQYF
TRBJ2-5,few,TRBD2,TRBV20-1,TGCAGTGCTAGAGATATTGGCGGGGGGGCGGTAGCGGAGACCCAGTACTTC,CSARDIGGGAVAETQYF
TRBJ1-4,-,TRBD1,TRBV12-3/TRBV12-4,TGTGCCAGCAGTTGGGTAGGGGACAGAAATGAAAAACTGTTTTTT,CASSWVGDRNEKLFF
TRBJ2-7,few,-,TRBV20-1,TGCAGTGCTCCAGGGCTCGACGAGCAGTACTTC,CSAPGLDEQYF
TRBJ1-1,-,-,TRBV9,TGTGCCAGTATGGGGGATCTTAGCACTGAAGCTTTCTTT,CASMGDLSTEAFF
TRBJ1-5,-,-,TRBV29-1,TGCAGCGCCCTACAGGGTTTTAATCAGCCCCAGCATTTT,CSALQGFNQPQHF
TRBJ2-2,few,-,TRBV7-2,TGTGCCAGCAGCGTACGGGGCACCTGGGAGCTGTTTTTT,CASSVRGTWELFF
TRBJ2-5,-,TRBD1,TRBV7-9,TGTGCCAGCCTTAAATATACAGGGGGCCTACAAGAGACCCAGTACTTC,CASLKYTGGLQETQYF
TRBJ2-7,-,TRBD1,TRBV30,TGTGCCTGGGGGACAGGGACGTACGAGCAGTACTTC,CAWGTGTYEQYF
TRBJ1-6,-,-,TRBV12-3/TRBV12-4,TGTGCCAGCAGCTTAGGTCTTGGGTCACCCCTCCACTTT,CASSLGLGSPLHF
TRBJ2-3,few,-,TRBV10-3,TGTGCCATCAGTGCTTTGGCGGGGGCCCAACACACAGATACGCAGTATTTT,CAISALAGAQHTDTQYF
TRBJ2-3,-,-,TRBV29-1,TGCAGCGTTGACAGGGCAGACACAGATACGCAGTATTTT,CSVDRADTDTQYF
TRBJ2-7,many,-,TRBV3-1,TGTGCCAGCAGCCACTTTTCACAGAGCTACGAGCAGTACTTC,CASSHFSQSYEQYF
TRBJ2-5,-,-,TRBV11-3,TGTGCCAGCAGCCCGATGAGAGGGTTGGAGACCCAGTACTTC,CASSPMRGLETQYF
TRBJ2-1,few,-,TRBV7-8,TGTGCCAGCAGCCCTTGGGCCCATTCGAATGAGCAGTTCTTC,CASSPWAHSNEQFF
TRBJ2-7,-,TRBD2,TRBV5-1,TGCGCCAGCAGCTTTGGATCTGGCGGGGGCTCCTACGAGCAGTACTTC,CASSFGSGGGSYEQYF
TRBJ1-2,-,-,TRBV9,TGTGCCAGCAGCGGAGCCGGGCCCAGCTATGGCTACACCTTC,CASSGAGPSYGYTF
TRBJ1-5,many,TRBD1,TRBV12-3/TRBV12-4,TGTGCCAGCAGTTTCGAGCTGACAGGGCGATTCCCTCAGCCCCAGCATTTT,CASSFELTGRFPQPQHF
TRBJ2-1,few,TRBD1,TRBV12-3/TRBV12-4,TGTGCCAGCAGTCCGTCCGGGACAGGGGGTGGTGAGCAGTTCTTC,CASSPSGTGGGEQFF
TRBJ1-1,many,TRBD1,TRBV19,TGTGCCAGTAGTATATCAGGGGGCAACACTGAAGCTTTCTTT,CASSISGGNTEAFF
TRBJ2-1,-,TRBD1,TRBV12-3/TRBV12-4,TGTGCCAGCAGCCCAGAAGTCGGGACAGGCTATGCGAATGAGCAGTTCTTC,CASSPEVGTGYANEQFF
TRBJ1-1,many,TRBD1,TRBV10-2,TGCGCCAGCAGTAAACCGGGACAGGGGGCCTTTAACACTGAAGCTTTCTTT,CASSKPGQGAFNTEAFF
TRBJ2-3,many,TRBD2,TRBV7-2,TGTGCCAGCAGCTTCATTAGCGGGGGGGCCTCAGATACGCAGTATTTT,CASSFISGGASDTQYF
TRBJ1-1,few,-,TRBV5-6,TGTGCCAGCAGCTTGGGCCCGACGAACACTGAAGCTTTCTTT,CASSLGPTNTEAFF
TRBJ1-2,-,-,TRBV5-1,TGCGCCAGCAGCTTGGAGGCAGGGGTAGGATCTGGCTACACCTTC,CASSLEAGVGSGYTF